This TCR beta chain was sequenced for a study of cytomegalovirus exposure and HLA in healthy donors (TCRdb year 2017). For context, the study as a whole: An earlier analysis of some 620 of the donors reported about 300 Gb of sequence data and around 110 million unique TCR beta sequences obtained from about 170 million T cells. To study patterns of TCR occurrence, a later analysis re-analyzed previously published TCR beta repertoires from 500 to 850 donors and added high-resolution HLA genotyping. Rather than drawing on any new phenotypic data, the later analysis identified candidate immune exposures from TCR beta sequences and the way those sequences occurred across donors. The T cell repertoires of several hundred subjects were profiled by immunosequencing and related to cytomegalovirus serostatus. Typing coverage varied by locus: roughly 620-640 donors for A, B, C, DRB1 and DQB1; about 520 for DQA1; more than 600 for DPA1; under 490 for DPB1. A later genetic analysis took genome-wide SNP genotypes for about 55% of the 666 donors and used that subset as a discovery cohort. Among the roughly 400 genotyped donors, around 81% belonged to the genetic ancestry cluster associated with self-reported Caucasian donors. To decide whether each TCR beta V gene segment behaved as functional or pseudogenic, an earlier analysis of approximately 590 of the donors relied on high-throughput TCR beta sequencing. Donor age, sex, ethnicity and CMV serostatus were compiled alongside the repertoire data. Along with the roughly 610-subject first cohort, a separate validation cohort of roughly 110 different subjects was used. To predict cytomegalovirus infection status, the study brought together high-throughput TCR immunosequencing, statistical association of individual TCRs with disease status, and machine learning. All discovery cohort repertoires had been generated using a single sequencing platform. Roughly 300 gigabases of sequencing data and tens of millions of unique TCR sequences were included in an early release covering roughly 700 HLA-typed donors. Several DR-DQ haplotypes were treated as single units for association and clustering because of strong linkage in the cohort. Class I and class II HLA loci were covered by the typing at four-digit resolution. The study was designed to test whether signatures of past pathogen exposure could be identified by cataloging public T cell receptors. Across some 400 genotyped donors of the cohort, an average of roughly 250,000 unique TCR beta nucleotide sequences per donor were sequenced, and approximately 19% of those sequences were non-productive.

The cohort consisted of some 670 healthy bone marrow donors. All cohort members were sampled while nominally healthy, although unrecorded immune exposures were likely present. The donor was CMV seronegative and was included in the group of a few hundred seronegative cohort members. Each donor provided a peripheral blood sample, and peripheral blood mononuclear cells were used for TCR beta sequencing. Genomic DNA extraction from the blood cell samples was performed with the Qiagen DNeasy Blood Extraction Kit. Paper-wide results and their limitations: A further reported finding was that TCR beta sequences accurately predicted the HLA-A and HLA-B alleles for most subjects in the first cohort. In both the original and validation cohorts, the classifier was reported to diagnose cytomegalovirus status with high specificity and sensitivity. For the cohort, immune exposure information was limited to CMV serostatus. A later genetic analysis reported fewer N-insertions in productive TCRs among donors in an Asian-associated ancestry cluster than the roughly 650-donor mean. In a later analysis, 16,951 TCR beta sequences were associated with specific HLA alleles at a false discovery rate of 0.05. Across donors, most TCR sequences were observed very rarely, whereas some public TCRs were present in many individuals. Some IMGT-functional V segments, including TRBV6-2 and TRBV6-3, could not be distinguished by the 87-base-pair reads and were therefore excluded. Linkage disequilibrium might explain the correlated functional status among segregating V segments, but an unknown experimental factor could not be excluded. A total of fewer than 200 TCR beta chains were listed by the study as associated with cytomegalovirus. It was suggested by the authors that the approach could potentially be generalized to other disease states and immunological phenotypes. In a later analysis, several top co-occurrence clusters were reported to appear linked to parvovirus B19, influenza, CMV and Epstein-Barr virus. In this cohort, only TCR beta chains were sequenced, and detectable features were limited by the absence of alpha or paired-chain data. A later analysis found that HLA-associated TCR beta chains were more clonally expanded and had lower generation probabilities than equally common non-associated chains. The earlier analysis of some 540 of the donors excluded roughly 17 rarely observed V segments, including chromosome 9 orphons, because counts were too low. Because some donors lacked HLA typing at each locus, the association tests relied only on the typed subset. In a later genetic analysis, a missense DCLRE1C variant was associated with V-gene and J-gene trimming of TCR beta chains, and the association was replicated in an independent cohort. When HLA alleles, especially DR and DQ, strongly co-occurred, attributing TCR associations to individual alleles was difficult. A cluster of highly shared sequence variants was judged likely to be a technical artifact of the sequencing pipeline. In a later analysis, TCR association rates were found to vary across HLA loci, with the most associated TCRs seen for DRB1 alleles and the fewest for HLA-C alleles. Sequencing depth was assumed to be roughly uniform across donors in the presence/absence analyses, though that assumption may not hold. According to a later analysis, most CMV-associated TCR beta chains appeared to be HLA-restricted, and the HLA associations seemed to be driven largely by CMV exposure. In vitro tests confirmed that a few of the cytomegalovirus-associated TCR beta chains recognize cytomegalovirus antigens. In an earlier analysis of around 600 of the donors, most TCR beta V segments appeared in productive rearrangements about 90% or about 30% of the time, broadly matching IMGT annotations.

Counted from cysteine to phenylalanine, this CDR3 has 16 amino acids. The read is trimmed to its CDR3 DNA, 48 bases read in frame from base 1. According to the germline V gene, CDR1 reads MGHRA and CDR2 reads YSYEKL. Trimming costs V 5 bases and J 4 bases, and their ends lie 20 bases apart. The library was generated by the immunoSEQ multiplex PCR assay. A mixture of 60 forward primers for TCR Vbeta segments and 13 reverse primers for TCR Jbeta segments was used in the multiplex PCR. The CDR3 region of rearranged TCR beta genes was amplified from genomic DNA with a multiplex PCR assay. Amplified TCR beta libraries were sequenced as 87-base-pair reads on the Illumina HiSeq System. Regarding the original processing steps: A later analysis counted tens of millions of unique TCR beta chains across the 666 repertoires, and some 12 million of these chains were shared by at least two donors. Raw reads were error-corrected and collapsed into unique sequences by a nearest-neighbor algorithm in which closely related sequences were merged to remove PCR and sequencing errors. V, D and J gene segments were assigned by aligning CDR3 sequences to IMGT reference sequences. For a sequence to be retained, at least a six-nucleotide match to both a V gene segment and a J gene segment was required. A rearrangement counted as productive if the CDR3 had no stop codons and remained in frame with V and J, and every other rearrangement counted as non-productive. CDR3 was defined by IMGT convention, running from the second conserved V-encoded cysteine to the conserved J-encoded phenylalanine. Sequences without an unambiguous match to a single V gene segment were excluded from the earlier analysis of 587 of the donors. An earlier analysis of a few hundred of the donors called V segments functional above 56.7% productive rearrangements and segregating when the between-donor standard deviation exceeded 5%. To diagnose cytomegalovirus status from the catalog of TCR beta chain sequences, a statistical classification framework was built. In a later analysis, TCR nucleotide sequences were compared against IMGT/GENE-DB human TR gene sequences so that V and J genes could be assigned. In a later analysis, CDR3 sequences and most-parsimonious VDJ recombination scenarios were assigned using the TCRdist pipeline. In a later analysis, every TCR beta chain was defined by the combination of its CDR3 amino acid sequence and its V-gene family, and reads without a unique V-gene family were dropped. A later analysis removed 500 to 650 highly shared, low-generation-probability nucleotide sequences to deal with suspected cross-contamination and a sequencing artifact. For each public chain, a later analysis derived a clonal expansion index from normalized ranks of inferred template counts within each repertoire. In a later analysis, generation probabilities were computed using a VDJ recombination model fitted to out-of-frame rearrangements, and the results were checked against IGoR. In a later analysis, TCR-TCR, TCR-HLA and TCR-CMV co-occurrence was scored with hypergeometric tests, and a repertoire-size bias correction was applied to TCR pairs. A later analysis estimated false discovery rates by permuting HLA or CMV assignments 20 times. In a later analysis, co-occurring TCRs were grouped with DBSCAN, and TCRdist sequence similarity was added when clustering was performed within HLA-allele-positive subsets. Repertoires with fewer than 30,000 or more than 120,000 public chains were left out of co-occurrence clustering, as were four to six repertoires with anomalous nucleotide sharing. The source is immuneACCESS, and TCRdb retained only in-frame sequences with V and J called. Part of the clones is not carried over; for the studies checked, unresolved V genes explain less than half of this, and the remainder is unexplained. Clone size and the V and J calls come from that table; the DNA yielded D and trimming. Recorded for this sample are about 170,000 clones; around 82% of them occurred a single time. The ten largest clones take up around 1.5% of the sample.

For this clone: Its recognized antigen is unknown. Base-call qualities are not available, and no considerably larger clone is one nucleotide away.

The chain joins TRBV4-1 to TRBJ1-2, with the D segment identity uncertain. Material: PBMCs. This clonotype was obtained from a male donor in good health and CMV-seronegative. The nucleotides are TGCGCCAGCAGCGCGAACGAAGTGTCAGACTTCTATGGCTACACCTTC. Its translation reads: CASSANEVSDFYGYTF.